The T cell receptor beta chain under discussion was sequenced for a study of shared clonotypes between healthy human individuals. CD45RO-negative, CCR7-selected cells formed the naive CD8 fraction, which excluded terminally differentiated effector memory CD45RA+ cells. TCRdb's copy holds only in-frame clones and misses some; the assay was immunoSEQ multiplex PCR. Seen here are hundreds of thousands of clones, about 95% observed once, and the top ten hold approximately 0.12%. V shed 3 bases and J 2 bases; nucleotides not matched to a gene: 6. The germline CDR1 and CDR2 sequences are WNHNN and SYGVQD (reference sequence). CDR3 length equals 16 residues.

J is TRBJ2-1 and V is TRBV10-1; 8 bases line up with TRBD2. The TCR comes from a woman between 25 and 40 years old in good health. Source material: naive CD8+ T cells sorted from blood. The CDR3 here is CASSESGRETYNEQFF. The CDR3 DNA reads as TGCGCCAGCAGTGAATCCGGGAGGGAAACCTACAATGAGCAGTTCTTC.